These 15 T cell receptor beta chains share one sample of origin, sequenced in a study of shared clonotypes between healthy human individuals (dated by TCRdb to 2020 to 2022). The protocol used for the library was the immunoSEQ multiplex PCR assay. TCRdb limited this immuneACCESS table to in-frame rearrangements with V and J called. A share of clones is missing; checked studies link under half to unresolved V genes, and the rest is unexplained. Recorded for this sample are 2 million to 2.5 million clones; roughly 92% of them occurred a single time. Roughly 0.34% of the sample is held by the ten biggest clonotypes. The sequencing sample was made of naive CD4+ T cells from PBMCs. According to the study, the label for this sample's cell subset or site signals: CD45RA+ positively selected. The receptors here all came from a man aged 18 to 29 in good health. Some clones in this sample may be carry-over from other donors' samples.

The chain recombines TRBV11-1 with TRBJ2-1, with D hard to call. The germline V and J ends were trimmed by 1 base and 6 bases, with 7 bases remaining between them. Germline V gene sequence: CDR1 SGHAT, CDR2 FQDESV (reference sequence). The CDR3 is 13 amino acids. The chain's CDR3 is CASSLDRVNEQFF. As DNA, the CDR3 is TGTGCCAGCAGCTTAGACCGGGTCAATGAGCAGTTCTTC.

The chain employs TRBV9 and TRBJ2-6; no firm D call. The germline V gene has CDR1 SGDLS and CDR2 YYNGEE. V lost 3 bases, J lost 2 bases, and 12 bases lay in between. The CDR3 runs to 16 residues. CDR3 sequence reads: CASSGHPTAGANVLTF. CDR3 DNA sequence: TGTGCCAGCAGCGGACACCCCACAGCTGGGGCCAACGTCCTGACTTTC. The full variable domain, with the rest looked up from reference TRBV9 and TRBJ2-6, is DSGVTQTPKHLITATGQRVTLRCSPRSGDLSVYWYQQSLDQGLQFLIQYYNGEERAKGNILERFSAQQFPDLHSELNLSSLELGDSALYFCASSGHPTAGANVLTFGAGSRLTVL.

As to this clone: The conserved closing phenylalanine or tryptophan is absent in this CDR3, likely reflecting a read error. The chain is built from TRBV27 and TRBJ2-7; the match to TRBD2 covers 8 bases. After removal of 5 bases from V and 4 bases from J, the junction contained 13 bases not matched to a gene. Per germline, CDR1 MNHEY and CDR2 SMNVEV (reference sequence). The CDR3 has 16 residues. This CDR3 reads CASSNPPGLGLYEQYL. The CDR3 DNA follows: TGTGCCAGCAGTAACCCACCGGGACTAGGCCTATACGAGCAGTACCTC.

The CDR3 protein is CASTPRRDGYTF. CDR3 DNA: TGTGCCAGCACCCCCAGGAGGGATGGCTACACCTTC. V is TRBV28 and J is TRBJ1-2; D gene ambiguous. The germline V gene has CDR1 MDHEN and CDR2 SYDVKM. The CDR3 length is 12 residues. Trimming removed 7 bases at V and 6 bases at J, with 12 bases between.

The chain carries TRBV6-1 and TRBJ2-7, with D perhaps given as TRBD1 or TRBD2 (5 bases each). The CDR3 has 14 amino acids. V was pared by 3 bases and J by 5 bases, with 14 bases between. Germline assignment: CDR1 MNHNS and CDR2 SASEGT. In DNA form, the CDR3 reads TGTGCCAGCAGTGACCCTTTCTGGGGGAACGAGCAGTACTTC. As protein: CASSDPFWGNEQYF.

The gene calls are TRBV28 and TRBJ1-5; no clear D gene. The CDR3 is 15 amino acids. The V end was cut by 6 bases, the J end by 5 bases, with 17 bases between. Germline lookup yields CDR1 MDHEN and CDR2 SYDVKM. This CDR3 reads CASSQQRRLDQPQHF. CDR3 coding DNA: TGTGCCAGCAGCCAGCAAAGGCGGTTAGATCAGCCCCAGCATTTT. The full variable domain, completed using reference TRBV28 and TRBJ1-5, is DVKVTQSSRYLVKRTGEKVFLECVQDMDHENMFWYRQDPGLGLRLIYFSYDVKMKEKGDIPEGYSVSREKKERFSLILESASTNQTSMYLCASSQQRRLDQPQHFGDGTRLSIL.

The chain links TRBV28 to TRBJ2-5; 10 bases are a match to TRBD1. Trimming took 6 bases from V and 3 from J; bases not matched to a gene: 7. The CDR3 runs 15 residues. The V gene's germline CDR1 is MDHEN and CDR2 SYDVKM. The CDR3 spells CASRTPGQGKETQYF. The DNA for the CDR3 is TGTGCCAGCAGAACACCGGGACAGGGGAAAGAGACCCAGTACTTC.

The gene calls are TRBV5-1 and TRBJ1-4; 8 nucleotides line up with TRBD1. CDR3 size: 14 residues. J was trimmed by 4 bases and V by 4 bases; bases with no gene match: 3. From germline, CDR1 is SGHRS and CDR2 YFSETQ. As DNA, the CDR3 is TGCGCCAGCAGCCCCAGGGGGCTTAATGAAAAACTGTTTTTT. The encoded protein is CASSPRGLNEKLFF. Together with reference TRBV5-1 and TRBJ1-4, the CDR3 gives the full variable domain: KAGVTQTPRYLIKTRGQQVTLSCSPISGHRSVSWYQQTPGQGLQFLFEYFSETQRNKGNFPGRFSGRQFSNSRSEMNVSTLELGDSALYLCASSPRGLNEKLFFGSGTQLSVL.

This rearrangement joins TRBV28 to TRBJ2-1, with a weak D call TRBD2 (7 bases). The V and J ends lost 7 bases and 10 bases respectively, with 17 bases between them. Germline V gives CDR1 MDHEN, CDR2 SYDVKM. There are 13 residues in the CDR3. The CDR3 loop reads CASTLGGAREQFF. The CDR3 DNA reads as TGTGCCAGCACCCTGGGGGGGGCTAGGGAGCAGTTCTTC.

The CDR3 reads CASSSLNYEQYF. For the CDR3, the DNA is TGTGCCAGCAGCTCGCTAAACTACGAGCAGTACTTC. The genes are TRBV7-8 and TRBJ2-7; D is unclear. V shed 4 bases and J shed 3 bases, with 7 bases lying between them. CDR3 length equals 12 residues. CDR1 and CDR2 (germline): SGHVS, FQNEAQ.

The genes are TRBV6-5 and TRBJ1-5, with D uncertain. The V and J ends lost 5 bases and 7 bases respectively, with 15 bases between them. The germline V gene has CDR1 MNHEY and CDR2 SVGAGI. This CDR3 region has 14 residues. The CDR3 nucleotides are TGTGCCAGCAGTGGCCGATCCGTAAGCCAGCCCCAGCATTTT. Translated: CASSGRSVSQPQHF.

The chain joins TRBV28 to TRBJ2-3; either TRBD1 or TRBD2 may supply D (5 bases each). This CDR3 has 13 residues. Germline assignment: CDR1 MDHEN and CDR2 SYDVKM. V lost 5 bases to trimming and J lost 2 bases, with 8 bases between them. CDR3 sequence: CASSTGPTDTQYF. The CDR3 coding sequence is TGTGCCAGCAGTACGGGACCCACAGATACGCAGTATTTT.

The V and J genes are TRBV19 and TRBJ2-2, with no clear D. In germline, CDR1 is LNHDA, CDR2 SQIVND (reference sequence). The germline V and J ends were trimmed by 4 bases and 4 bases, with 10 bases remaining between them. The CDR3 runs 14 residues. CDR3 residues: CASSKRDGTGELFF. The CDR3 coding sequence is TGTGCCAGTAGTAAACGCGACGGCACCGGGGAGCTGTTTTTT.

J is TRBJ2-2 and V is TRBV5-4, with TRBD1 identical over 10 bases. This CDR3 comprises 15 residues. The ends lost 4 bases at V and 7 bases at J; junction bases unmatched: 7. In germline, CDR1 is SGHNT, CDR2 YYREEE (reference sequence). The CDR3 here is CASSNLGQGIGELFF. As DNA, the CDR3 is TGTGCCAGCAGCAACTTGGGACAGGGGATCGGGGAGCTGTTTTTT.

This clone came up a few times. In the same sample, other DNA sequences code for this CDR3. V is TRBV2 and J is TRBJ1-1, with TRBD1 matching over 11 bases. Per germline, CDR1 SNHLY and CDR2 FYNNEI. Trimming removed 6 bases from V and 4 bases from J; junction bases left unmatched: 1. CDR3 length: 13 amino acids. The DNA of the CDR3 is TGTGCCAGCAGAGGGACAGGGGGCACTGAAGCTTTCTTT. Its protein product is CASRGTGGTEAFF.